This T cell receptor (beta chain) emerged from a study of Tregs in tolerant kidney transplant recipients (dated by TCRdb to about 2019). About the study as a whole: TCRbeta sequencing was used in the study to identify donor-specific regulatory T cells before combined kidney and bone marrow transplantation, and the identified cells were then tracked after transplant. In a few healthy controls, several methods of expanding Tregs specific for an allogeneic donor were compared by TCRbeta repertoire sequencing. Overall study outcomes, separate from this receptor: Expanding Tregs with activated donor B cells appeared to identify the most biologically relevant and donor-specific TCRbeta repertoire. The study was constrained by small patient numbers, and validation of the findings is required in larger populations and under other immunosuppression protocols. Biological reproducibility was not examined directly, but technical replication error appeared to be minimal.

In the case of this clone: Its binding antigen is unknown. No much larger clonotype is one base removed from it; base qualities were not supplied.

Unstimulated Tregs (CD4+CD25+CD127-), CD4+ non-Tregs (CD4+CD25-), CD4 and CD8 cells were FACS-sorted from thawed PBMCs. Healthy control blood was obtained either as purchased buffy coats or from healthy volunteers. Healthy control blood was processed to PBMCs by Ficoll density gradient and cryopreserved, and patient PBMCs were collected before and after transplant. For TCRbeta CDR3 sequencing, genomic DNA was extracted from sorted cells using the QIAGEN DNeasy Blood and Tissue Kit. High-throughput TCRbeta CDR3 sequencing was carried out commercially through immunoSEQ, with PCR amplification with bias correction and internal controls included. In the original analysis: Unique productive TCRbeta sequences were defined by CDR3 nucleotide sequence when primers matched and otherwise by CDR3 amino acid sequence together with Vbeta and Jbeta genes. Sorting error was corrected by removing sequences shared between sorted populations at a frequency ratio of 2:1 or less, and the remaining shared sequences were assigned to the higher population. A sequence counted as donor-reactive if, in CFSE-low cells, the sequence had a frequency of at least 0.01% and was expanded at least 5-fold compared with unstimulated cells. Repertoire divergence was quantified by Jensen-Shannon divergence calculated from the top 100 TCRbeta sequences ranked by frequency. For samples with multiple sequencing runs, sorting error was corrected in each run separately before the runs were combined. Sourced from immuneACCESS, this table was stored by TCRdb with only in-frame sequences that have V and J called. A share of the clones is absent; for the studies checked, an unresolved V gene accounts for under half, and the remainder has no known explanation. D and trimming come from the DNA, and the V and J calls and clone size come from that table. For this sample the table gives some 55,000 clones, of which 83% were detected only once. The ten top clones hold roughly 5.2% of the sample.

CDR1 and CDR2 are drawn from the germline V gene: SGHRS, YFSETQ. V lost 4 bases and J lost 4 bases, and the count of bases not matched to a germline gene is 10. From the cysteine through the phenylalanine, the CDR3 covers 15 amino acids. Just CDR3 DNA is preserved here, 45 bases in frame from base 1. The clonotype comes from a human donor in good health. In this chain, TRBV5-1 is recombined with TRBJ1-1; 7 middle bases align to TRBD1. Sequenced input: CD4+ T cells from blood. The DNA is as follows: TGCGCCAGCAGCCCCCTCACAGGGGTCGGCACTGAAGCTTTCTTT. It is translated as CASSPLTGVGTEAFF.